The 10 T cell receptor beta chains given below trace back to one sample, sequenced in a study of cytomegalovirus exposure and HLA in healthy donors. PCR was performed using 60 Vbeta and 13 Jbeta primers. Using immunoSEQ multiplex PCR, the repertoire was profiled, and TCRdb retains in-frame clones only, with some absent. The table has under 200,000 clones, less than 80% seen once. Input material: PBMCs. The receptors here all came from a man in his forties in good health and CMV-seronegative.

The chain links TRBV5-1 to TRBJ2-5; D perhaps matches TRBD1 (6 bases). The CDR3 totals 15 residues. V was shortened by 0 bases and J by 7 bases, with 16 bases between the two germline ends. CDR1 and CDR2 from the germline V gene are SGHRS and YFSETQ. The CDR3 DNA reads TGCGCCAGCAGCTTGGATGGGACACCCCTTTGGACCCAGTACTTC. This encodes CASSLDGTPLWTQYF. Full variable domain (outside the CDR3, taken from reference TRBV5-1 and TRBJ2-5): KAGVTQTPRYLIKTRGQQVTLSCSPISGHRSVSWYQQTPGQGLQFLFEYFSETQRNKGNFPGRFSGRQFSNSRSEMNVSTLELGDSALYLCASSLDGTPLWTQYFGPGTRLLVL.

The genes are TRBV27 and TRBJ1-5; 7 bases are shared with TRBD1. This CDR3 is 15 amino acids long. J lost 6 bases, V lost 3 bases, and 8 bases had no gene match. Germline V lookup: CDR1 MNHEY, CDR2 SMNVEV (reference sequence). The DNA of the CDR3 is TGTGCCAGCAGTTTGATAGGGGGCGAGGGTCAGCCCCAGCATTTT. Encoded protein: CASSLIGGEGQPQHF.

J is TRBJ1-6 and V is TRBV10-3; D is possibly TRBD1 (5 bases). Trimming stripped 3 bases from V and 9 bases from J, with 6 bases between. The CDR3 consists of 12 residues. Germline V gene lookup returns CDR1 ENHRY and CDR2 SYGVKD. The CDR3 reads CAISDGGSPLHF. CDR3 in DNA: TGTGCCATCAGTGACGGGGGTTCACCCCTCCACTTT.

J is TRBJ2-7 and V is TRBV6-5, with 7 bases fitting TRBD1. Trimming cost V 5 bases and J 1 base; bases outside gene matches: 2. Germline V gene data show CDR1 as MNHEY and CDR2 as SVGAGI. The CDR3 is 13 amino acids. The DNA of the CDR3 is TGTGCCAGCAGTGACAGGGCGTCCTACGAGCAGTACTTC. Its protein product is CASSDRASYEQYF.

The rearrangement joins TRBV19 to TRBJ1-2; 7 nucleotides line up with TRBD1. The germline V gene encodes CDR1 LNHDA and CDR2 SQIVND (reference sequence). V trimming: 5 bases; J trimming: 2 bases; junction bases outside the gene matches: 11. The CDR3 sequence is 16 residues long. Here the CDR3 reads CASSARGQSANYGYTF. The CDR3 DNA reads TGTGCCAGTAGTGCAAGGGGACAGTCCGCGAACTATGGCTACACCTTC.

This CDR3 is CASSPHKGSNQPQHF. CDR3 bases: TGTGCCAGCAGCCCGCACAAGGGGAGCAATCAGCCCCAGCATTTT. The chain is built from TRBV7-6 and TRBJ1-5, with D possibly being TRBD1 (5 bases). Germline loops: CDR1 SGHVS, CDR2 FNYEAQ. Trimming took 5 bases from V and 1 from J, leaving 12 bases between them. The CDR3 is 15 residues long.

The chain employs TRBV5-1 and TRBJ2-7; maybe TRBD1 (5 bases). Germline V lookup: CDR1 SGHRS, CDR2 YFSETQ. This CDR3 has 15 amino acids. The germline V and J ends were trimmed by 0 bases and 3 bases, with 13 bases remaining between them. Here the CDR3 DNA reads TGCGCCAGCAGCTTGGATCCAGGGATGGACTACGAGCAGTACTTC. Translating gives CASSLDPGMDYEQYF.

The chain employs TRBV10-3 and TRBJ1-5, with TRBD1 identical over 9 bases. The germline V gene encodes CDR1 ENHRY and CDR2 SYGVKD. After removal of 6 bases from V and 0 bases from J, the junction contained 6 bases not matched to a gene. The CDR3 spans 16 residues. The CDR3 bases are TGTGCCATCAGCCCACAGGGGGCAAATAGCAATCAGCCCCAGCATTTT. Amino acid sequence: CAISPQGANSNQPQHF.

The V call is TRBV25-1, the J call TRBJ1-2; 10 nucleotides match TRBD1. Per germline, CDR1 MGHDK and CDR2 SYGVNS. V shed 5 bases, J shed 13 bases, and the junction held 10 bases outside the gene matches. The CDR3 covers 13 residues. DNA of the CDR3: TGTGCCAGCAGTCCAATCGGACAGGGGGAACTCACCTTC. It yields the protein CASSPIGQGELTF.

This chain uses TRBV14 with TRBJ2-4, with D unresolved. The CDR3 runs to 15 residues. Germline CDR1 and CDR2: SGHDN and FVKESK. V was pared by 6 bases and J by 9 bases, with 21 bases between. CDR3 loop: CASRRFNSCFCIQYF. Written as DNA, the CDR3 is TGTGCCAGCAGGCGCTTCAACAGTTGCTTTTGCATTCAGTACTTC. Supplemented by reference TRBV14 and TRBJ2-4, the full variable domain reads EAGVTQFPSHSVIEKGQTVTLRCDPISGHDNLYWYRRVMGKEIKFLLHFVKESKQDESGMPNNRFLAERTGGTYSTLKVQPAELEDSGVYFCASRRFNSCFCIQYFGAGTRLSVL.